This T cell receptor beta chain was captured in a study of T cell repertoires in cytomegalovirus infection. V dropped 8 bases and J dropped 3; count of bases not matched to a gene: 11. Germline CDR1 reads MDHEN; CDR2 reads SYDVKM. The CDR3 consists of 15 residues. TCRdb processed the reads anew with MiXCR; each CDR3 protein has one entry. The table lists over 250,000 distinct CDR3 sequences, roughly 26% of them singletons. The receptor was isolated from a human donor in good health (CMV status not recorded). Some clones in this sample may be carry-over from other donors' samples. Sequenced: PBMCs. This chain uses TRBV28 with TRBJ2-7; TRBD2 matches 9 bases. CDR3 DNA: TGTGCCAGCGCGGGAGGGGGCGGCTTAGTCTACGAGCAGTACTTC. This translates into CASAGGGGLVYEQYF.